Below are 25 T cell receptor beta chains sequenced from a single sample in a study of T cells in Graves' hyperthyroidism and ophthalmopathy. TCR beta CDR3 sequences were amplified from RNA transcripts. Carried out on the TCR CDR3, a first-round RT-PCR used the HTBI primer set. TCRdb reanalysed the multiplex PCR reads using MiXCR and keeps one entry per CDR3 protein. The sample lists hundreds of thousands of distinct CDR3 sequences, around 42% occurring once. The sequenced material came from peripheral blood or thyroid tissue (not recorded which). The receptors here all came from a woman aged 18-29 years with Graves' hyperthyroidism.

This clonotype appeared a few times. This chain links TRBV7-3 with TRBJ2-2; tentatively, D is TRBD2 (6 bases). Looked up from germline, CDR1 is SGHTA and CDR2 is FQGTGA. V gave up 4 bases and J gave up 2 bases, with 14 bases separating them. This CDR3 contains 16 residues. CDR3 DNA sequence: TGTGCCAGCAGCTCGTACGGGACTCTAAACACCGGGGAGCTGTTTTTT. Protein product: CASSSYGTLNTGELFF.

This clonotype was picked up one time. The chain carries TRBV10-1 and TRBJ2-7; 14 bases align to TRBD2. Germline CDR1 WNHNN, CDR2 SYGVQD (reference sequence). The CDR3 loop spans 13 amino acids. V was clipped by 6 bases and J by 7 bases; unmatched bases: 2. CDR3 region: CASRGLAGAEQYF. CDR3 in DNA: TGCGCCAGCAGGGGACTAGCGGGAGCTGAGCAGTACTTC.

This clonotype has only a few counts. The CDR3 sequence: CASSLSGQGYTF. In DNA form, the CDR3 reads TGTGCCAGCAGCTTGTCGGGACAAGGCTACACCTTC. This rearrangement joins TRBV7-9 to TRBJ1-2; TRBD1 is a possible D gene (6 bases). In germline, CDR1 is SEHNR, CDR2 FQNEAQ (reference sequence). The CDR3 has 12 residues. Trimming took 3 bases from V and 8 from J, leaving 10 bases between them.

The CDR3, as DNA: TGCGCCAGCAGTGAGTCGGGTCTAGCGGGCACCTACGAGCAGTACTTC. Encoded protein: CASSESGLAGTYEQYF. The genes are TRBV10-1 and TRBJ2-7, with TRBD2 identical over 8 bases. CDR3 size: 16 residues. Germline lookup yields CDR1 WNHNN and CDR2 SYGVQD (reference sequence). With V trimmed by 0 bases and J by 2 bases, 6 bases remained unmatched.

This clonotype was counted only a few times. The gene calls are TRBV25-1 and TRBJ1-2; TRBD1 matches at 8 bases. Germline V gene data show CDR1 as MGHDK and CDR2 as SYGVNS. Trimming cost V 6 bases and J 6 bases; bases outside gene matches: 15. This CDR3 has 16 amino acids. The CDR3 region is CASSPRGLGRVDGYTF. CDR3 DNA: TGTGCCAGCAGCCCCAGGGGGCTGGGGAGAGTGGATGGCTACACCTTC.

This clonotype was counted many times. The chain joins TRBV7-9 to TRBJ2-2; D is uncertain. The CDR3 is made up of 14 amino acids. The germline V gene encodes CDR1 SEHNR and CDR2 FQNEAQ (reference sequence). Trimming removed 4 bases from V and 0 bases from J, with 6 bases in between. CDR3 bases: TGTGCCAGCAGCTCCGACACGAACACCGGGGAGCTGTTTTTT. It encodes CASSSDTNTGELFF. The whole variable domain, filled in from reference TRBV7-9 and TRBJ2-2, reads DTGVSQNPRHKITKRGQNVTFRCDPISEHNRLYWYRQTLGQGPEFLTYFQNEAQLEKSRLLSDRFSAERPKGSFSTLEIQRTEQGDSAMYLCASSSDTNTGELFFGEGSRLTVL.

The rearrangement uses TRBV29-1 and TRBJ1-5, with D possibly TRBD1 on 6 matching bases. The CDR3 has 12 residues. The germline CDR1 and CDR2 sequences are SQVTM and ANQGSEA. V was shortened by 1 base and J by 7 bases, with 8 bases between the two germline ends. The CDR3 DNA is TGCAGCGTTGAAGGTAGGGGGCAGCCCCAGCATTTT. Protein sequence: CSVEGRGQPQHF.

This chain connects TRBV7-9 to TRBJ1-2, with a weak D call TRBD1 (6 bases). The V and J ends lost 7 bases and 8 bases respectively, with 14 bases between them. The CDR3 is 12 amino acids. CDR1 is SEHNR, CDR2 FQNEAQ, per germline (reference sequence). As DNA, the CDR3 is TGTGCCAGCACCATAGGGGGTAACGGCTACACCTTC. Amino acids: CASTIGGNGYTF.

This clonotype was counted only a few times. This chain connects TRBV20-1 to TRBJ2-7; TRBD2 aligns across 7 bases. CDR3 size: 16 residues. Germline CDR1 reads DFQATT; CDR2 reads SNEGSKA (reference sequence). The J segment lost 4 bases and the V segment lost 0 bases, leaving 12 bases of the junction unmatched. CDR3 residues: CSAREAGLREIYEQYF. The CDR3, as DNA: TGCAGTGCTAGAGAAGCAGGTCTGCGGGAGATTTACGAGCAGTACTTC.

Many counts were recorded for this clonotype. The CDR3 coding sequence is TGTGCCACCAGTGATTCGGGACAGGGCGGCACCGGGGAGCTGTTTTTT. It specifies CATSDSGQGGTGELFF. The chain links TRBV24-1 to TRBJ2-2, with 9 bases matching TRBD1. The trim removed 2 bases at V and 4 bases at J, leaving 4 bases unmatched. Germline V gene data show CDR1 as KGHDR and CDR2 as SFDVKD. The CDR3 extends over 16 amino acids.

The gene calls are TRBV2 and TRBJ2-7, with D maybe TRBD1 (6 bases). With 10 bases removed from V and 4 bases from J, the gap between germline ends came to 11 bases. The germline CDR1 and CDR2 sequences are SNHLY and FYNNEI. This CDR3 contains 11 residues. CDR3 nucleotides: TGTGCCAACTCCGACAGGTACGAGCAGTACTTC. This codes for CANSDRYEQYF.

CDR3 residues: CASSLLQRRVRSNVNTEAFF. Here the CDR3 DNA reads TGTGCCAGCAGTTTATTACAGAGGCGAGTACGTAGTAATGTGAACACTGAAGCTTTCTTT. The chain has TRBV25-1 and TRBJ1-1; D uncertain. The CDR3 is 20 residues long. V gave up 5 bases and J gave up 0 bases, with 28 bases separating them. The germline V gene has CDR1 MGHDK and CDR2 SYGVNS.

This clonotype was recorded a few times. The rearrangement uses TRBV7-9 and TRBJ2-5; possible D gene TRBD1, 6 bases. V was trimmed by 6 bases and J by 2 bases, leaving 13 bases between them. This CDR3 contains 14 residues. The germline V gene has CDR1 SEHNR and CDR2 FQNEAQ (reference sequence). CDR3 loop: CASSSGTLQETQYF. As DNA, the CDR3 is TGTGCCAGCAGTTCCGGGACATTACAAGAGACCCAGTACTTC. Looking up the rest from reference TRBV7-9 and TRBJ2-5 gives the full variable domain: DTGVSQNPRHKITKRGQNVTFRCDPISEHNRLYWYRQTLGQGPEFLTYFQNEAQLEKSRLLSDRFSAERPKGSFSTLEIQRTEQGDSAMYLCASSSGTLQETQYFGPGTRLLVL.

The chain joins TRBV29-1 to TRBJ2-7; D may be TRBD1 (6 bases). CDR1 and CDR2 from the germline V gene are SQVTM and ANQGSEA. V was shortened by 8 bases and J by 2 bases, with 13 bases between the two germline ends. The CDR3 has 12 amino acids. CDR3 amino acids: CSLGAGAYEQYF. The DNA of the CDR3 is TGCAGCTTAGGGGCAGGGGCCTACGAGCAGTACTTC.

The V and J genes are TRBV10-1 and TRBJ2-5, with D tentatively TRBD1 (6 bases). The CDR3 sequence is 13 residues long. Germline V gene data show CDR1 as WNHNN and CDR2 as SYGVQD (reference sequence). V shed 0 bases and J shed 5 bases, with 7 bases lying between them. The CDR3 protein is CASSESRGETQYF. For the CDR3, the DNA is TGCGCCAGCAGTGAGTCGAGGGGGGAGACCCAGTACTTC.

The chain employs TRBV7-9 and TRBJ2-5, with D maybe TRBD2 (5 bases). V lost 5 bases and J lost 5, with 9 bases in between. The CDR3 is 12 amino acids. CDR1 and CDR2 from the germline V gene are SEHNR and FQNEAQ (reference sequence). CDR3 DNA sequence: TGTGCCAGCAGCGCGGGCAATGAGACCCAGTACTTC. Translated: CASSAGNETQYF.

The chain recombines TRBV7-9 with TRBJ2-7; D not resolved. The germline V gene encodes CDR1 SEHNR and CDR2 FQNEAQ (reference sequence). The germline V and J ends were trimmed by 5 bases and 2 bases, with 16 bases remaining between them. The CDR3 spans 15 residues. Written as DNA, the CDR3 is TGTGCCAGCAGCCTCCTCCCCTCGGGCCCCTACGAGCAGTACTTC. As protein: CASSLLPSGPYEQYF.

This clonotype has more than one count but fewer than ten. DNA for the CDR3: TGTGCCAGCAGCTTAGTCGGGACGGAGCGCGACGAGCAGTACTTC. Encoded protein: CASSLVGTERDEQYF. The V gene is TRBV7-2, the J gene TRBJ2-7; TRBD1 or TRBD2 may be the D gene (5 bases each). The CDR3 covers 15 residues. V was shortened by 1 base and J by 5 bases, with 15 bases between the two germline ends. Germline CDR1 SGHTA, CDR2 FQGNSA.

This sequence joins TRBV6-5 and TRBJ2-5; 7 positions agree with TRBD2. Looked up from germline, CDR1 is MNHEY and CDR2 is SVGAGI. There are 16 residues in the CDR3. Trimming cost V 4 bases and J 2 bases; bases outside gene matches: 10. Here the CDR3 reads CASSFEVAGYQETQYF. The DNA for the CDR3 is TGTGCCAGCAGTTTTGAGGTAGCGGGCTATCAAGAGACCCAGTACTTC.

The rearrangement joins TRBV5-1 to TRBJ1-4, with D hard to call. Germline loops: CDR1 SGHRS, CDR2 YFSETQ. The CDR3 runs 14 residues. V lost 0 bases to trimming and J lost 3 bases, with 6 bases between them. CDR3 bases: TGCGCCAGCAGCTTGGAACAGTCTAATGAAAAACTGTTTTTT. It specifies CASSLEQSNEKLFF.

The rearrangement uses TRBV20-1 and TRBJ1-2; 7 bases agree with TRBD1. The CDR3 loop spans 14 amino acids. Germline CDR1 is DFQATT and CDR2 is SNEGSKA (reference sequence). V trimming: 3 bases; J trimming: 8 bases; junction bases outside the gene matches: 12. The CDR3 DNA is TGCAGTGCTAGTGATTCGAAGGGGGCTAAAGGCTACACCTTC. Its protein product is CSASDSKGAKGYTF.

For this clonotype: A much larger clonotype is one base distant, so this may be a read error. V usage is TRBV10-3 and J usage is TRBJ2-7; D gene unclear. This CDR3 comprises 13 residues. With 0 bases removed from V and 5 bases from J, the gap between germline ends came to 8 bases. Germline V gene sequence: CDR1 ENHRY, CDR2 SYGVKD. CDR3 nucleotide sequence: TGTGCCATCAGTGAGTCTGATGTCCACGAGCAGTACTTC. Residues: CAISESDVHEQYF.

Concerning this clonotype itself: A read error may account for a junction end that differs from germline. The chain links TRBV7-8 to TRBJ2-5; D is perhaps TRBD1 (6 bases). Germline V CDR1 and CDR2: SGHVS, FQNEAQ. The CDR3 has 15 residues. CDR3 coding DNA: TGCGCCAGCAGCCAAGGACAGAACAACCAAGAGACCCAGTACTTC. Translating it yields CASSQGQNNQETQYF.

This sequence joins TRBV7-9 and TRBJ1-2; weak D call: TRBD1 (6 bases). Germline loops: CDR1 SEHNR, CDR2 FQNEAQ (reference sequence). Trimming shortened V by 4 bases and J by 3 bases, and 12 bases separated the two germline ends. The CDR3 loop spans 14 amino acids. This CDR3 reads CASSSDSLHYGYTF. CDR3 DNA: TGTGCCAGCAGCTCGGACAGCCTCCACTATGGCTACACCTTC.

V gene TRBV24-1 combines with J gene TRBJ1-6; D uncertain. The V gene lost 4 bases and the J gene lost 6 bases, with 9 bases spanning the gap. Germline loops: CDR1 KGHDR, CDR2 SFDVKD. The CDR3 loop spans 14 amino acids. DNA of the CDR3: TGTGCCACCAGTGACCTAGCGGGTAATTCACCCCTCCACTTT. Its translation: CATSDLAGNSPLHF.